This TCR beta chain appears in the sequencing data of a study of blood T cell repertoires in COVID-19. The protocol was immunoSEQ multiplex PCR, while the TCRdb copy is restricted to in-frame clones and leaves out a portion. The sample includes 70,000 or so clones, approximately 90% of them seen just once. This TCR came from a man between 25 and 39 years old with acute or convalescent COVID-19. Sequencing used peripheral blood.

The CDR3, as DNA: TGTGCCAGTCAAGCCAGGGGGAACACTGAAGCTTTCTTT. Its translation: CASQARGNTEAFF. The J gene is TRBJ1-1, the V gene TRBV6-5, with D perhaps TRBD1 (6 bases). The CDR3 covers 13 residues. Germline assignment: CDR1 MNHEY and CDR2 SVGAGI. Trimming took off 9 bases at V and 1 base at J, with 12 bases between the two ends.